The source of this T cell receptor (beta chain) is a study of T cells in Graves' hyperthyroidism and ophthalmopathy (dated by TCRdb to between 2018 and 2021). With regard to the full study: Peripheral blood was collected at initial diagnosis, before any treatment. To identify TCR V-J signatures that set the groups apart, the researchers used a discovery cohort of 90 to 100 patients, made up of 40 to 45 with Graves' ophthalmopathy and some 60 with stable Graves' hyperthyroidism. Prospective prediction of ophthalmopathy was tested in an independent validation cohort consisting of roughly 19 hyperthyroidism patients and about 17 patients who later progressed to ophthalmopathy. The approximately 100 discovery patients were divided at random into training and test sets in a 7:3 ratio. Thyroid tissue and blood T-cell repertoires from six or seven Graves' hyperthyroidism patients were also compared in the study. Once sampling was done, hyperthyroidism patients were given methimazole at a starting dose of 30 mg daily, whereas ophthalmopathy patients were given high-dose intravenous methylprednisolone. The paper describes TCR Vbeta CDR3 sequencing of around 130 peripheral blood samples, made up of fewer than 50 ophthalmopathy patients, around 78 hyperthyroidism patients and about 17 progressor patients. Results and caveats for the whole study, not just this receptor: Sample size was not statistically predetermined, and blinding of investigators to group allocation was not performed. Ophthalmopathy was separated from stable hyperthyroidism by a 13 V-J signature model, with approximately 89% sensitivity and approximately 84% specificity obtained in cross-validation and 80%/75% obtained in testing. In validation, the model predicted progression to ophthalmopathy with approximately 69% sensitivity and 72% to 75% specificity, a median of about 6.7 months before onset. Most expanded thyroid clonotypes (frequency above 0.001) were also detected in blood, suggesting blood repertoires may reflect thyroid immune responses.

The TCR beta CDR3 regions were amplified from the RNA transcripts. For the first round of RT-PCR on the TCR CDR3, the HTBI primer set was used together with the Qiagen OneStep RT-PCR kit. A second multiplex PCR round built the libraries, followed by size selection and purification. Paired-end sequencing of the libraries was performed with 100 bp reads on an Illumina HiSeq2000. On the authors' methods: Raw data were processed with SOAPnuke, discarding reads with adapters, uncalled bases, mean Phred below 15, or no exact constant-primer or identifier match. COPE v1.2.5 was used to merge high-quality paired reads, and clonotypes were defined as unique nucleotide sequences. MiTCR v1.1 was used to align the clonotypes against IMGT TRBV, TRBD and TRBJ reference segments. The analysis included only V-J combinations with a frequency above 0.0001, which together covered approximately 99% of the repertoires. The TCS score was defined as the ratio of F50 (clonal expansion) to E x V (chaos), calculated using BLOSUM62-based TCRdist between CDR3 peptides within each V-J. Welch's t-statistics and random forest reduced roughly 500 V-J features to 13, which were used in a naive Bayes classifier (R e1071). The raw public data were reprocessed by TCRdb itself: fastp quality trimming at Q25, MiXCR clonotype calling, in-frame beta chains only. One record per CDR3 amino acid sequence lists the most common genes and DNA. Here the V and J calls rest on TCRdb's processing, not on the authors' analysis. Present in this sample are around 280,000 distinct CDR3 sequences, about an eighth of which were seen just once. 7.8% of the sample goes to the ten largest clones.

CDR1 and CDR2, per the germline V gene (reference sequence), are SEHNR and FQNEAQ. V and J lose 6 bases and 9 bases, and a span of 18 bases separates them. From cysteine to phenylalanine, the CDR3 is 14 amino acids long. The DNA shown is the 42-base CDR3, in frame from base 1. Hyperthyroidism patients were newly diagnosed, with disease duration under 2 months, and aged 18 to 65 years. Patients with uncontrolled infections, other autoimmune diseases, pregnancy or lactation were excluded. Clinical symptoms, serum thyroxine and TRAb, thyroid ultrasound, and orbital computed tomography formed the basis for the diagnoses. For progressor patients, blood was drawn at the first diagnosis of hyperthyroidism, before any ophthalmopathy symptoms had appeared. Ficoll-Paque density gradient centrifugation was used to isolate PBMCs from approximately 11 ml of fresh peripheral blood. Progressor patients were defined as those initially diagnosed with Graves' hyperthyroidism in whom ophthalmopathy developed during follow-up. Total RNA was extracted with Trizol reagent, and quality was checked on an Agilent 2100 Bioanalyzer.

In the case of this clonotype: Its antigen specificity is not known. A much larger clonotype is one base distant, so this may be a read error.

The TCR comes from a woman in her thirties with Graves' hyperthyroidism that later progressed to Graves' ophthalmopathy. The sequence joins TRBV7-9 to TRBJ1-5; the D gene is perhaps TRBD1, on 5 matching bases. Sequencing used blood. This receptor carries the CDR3 CASSYYAAGGPQHF. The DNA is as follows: TGTGCCAGCAGTTACTACGCGGCCGGGGGGCCCCAGCATTTT.